These 24 T cell receptor beta chains were all obtained from the same sample, sequenced in a study of blood T cells in healthy people across ages. Using a J-beta primer mix together with a sample-barcoded 5' primer, a second PCR was run for roughly 6 to 12 cycles. TCRdb passed the 5' RACE reads through MiXCR, listing each CDR3 protein once. The sample gives about 1.7 million distinct CDR3 sequences, roughly 30% of which show up once; less than 9.5% is in the top ten. The sample taken for sequencing was blood. These receptors were obtained from a woman aged 30 to 39 in good health.

This chain connects TRBV9 to TRBJ1-1; D is uncertain. V lost 4 bases and J 3 bases, leaving 16 bases between the germline ends. CDR1 and CDR2 from the germline V gene are SGDLS and YYNGEE. CDR3 size: 15 residues. The DNA for the CDR3 is TGTGCCAGCAGCCCTGGACCGAGGGAGGACACTGAAGCTTTCTTT. Translating it yields CASSPGPREDTEAFF.

The table lists this clonotype with many counts. The V and J genes are TRBV7-3 and TRBJ2-7, with 7 positions matching TRBD2. Germline V lookup: CDR1 SGHTA, CDR2 FQGTGA. The V and J ends lost 2 bases and 6 bases, in that order; junction bases with no gene match: 19. The CDR3 covers 18 residues. CDR3 protein: CASSLSPLGSGAQGEQYF. The DNA for the CDR3 is TGTGCCAGCAGCTTATCCCCCTTGGGAAGCGGGGCGCAGGGCGAGCAGTACTTC.

This clonotype was seen only a few times. DNA for the CDR3: TGCAGCGTTATCCACGACACTGTGAACACTGAAGCTTTCTTT. This codes for CSVIHDTVNTEAFF. This chain links TRBV29-1 with TRBJ1-1, with D unresolved. The CDR3 runs to 14 residues. The germline gives CDR1 SQVTM, CDR2 ANQGSEA. V shed 5 bases and J shed 0 bases, with 13 bases lying between them.

At least ten counts were recorded for this clonotype. The chain combines TRBV10-3 with TRBJ2-7; 11 bases agree with TRBD2. The ends lost 7 bases at V and 2 bases at J; junction bases unmatched: 7. Germline V gene sequence: CDR1 ENHRY, CDR2 SYGVKD. The CDR3 spans 15 residues. The CDR3, as DNA: TGTGCCATCAAAGGGGTAGCGGGAGGGCCCTACGAGCAGTACTTC. This codes for CAIKGVAGGPYEQYF.

This chain connects TRBV6-6 to TRBJ1-2; weak D call: TRBD1 (6 bases). Trimming took off 8 bases at V and 7 bases at J, with 20 bases between the two ends. The V gene's germline CDR1 is MNHNY and CDR2 SVGAGI (reference sequence). The CDR3 totals 14 residues. The CDR3 is CASGERWGPGGYTF. Here the CDR3 DNA reads TGTGCCAGCGGGGAGCGGTGGGGGCCCGGTGGCTACACCTTC.

The chain uses TRBV7-2 and TRBJ1-5, with 10 bases identical to TRBD1. Germline V lookup: CDR1 SGHTA, CDR2 FQGNSA. The CDR3 loop spans 17 amino acids. The J segment lost 2 bases and the V segment lost 0 bases, leaving 4 bases of the junction unmatched. As DNA, the CDR3 is TGTGCCAGCAGCTTAGCGTTGACAGGGGGCGGCAATCAGCCCCAGCATTTT. This gives the protein CASSLALTGGGNQPQHF.

The V and J genes are TRBV11-2 and TRBJ2-3, with D unclear. V dropped 5 bases and J dropped 5 bases, with 11 bases sitting between them. The CDR3 consists of 13 residues. Germline CDR1 and CDR2: SGHAT and FQNNGV. Here the CDR3 DNA reads TGTGCCAGCAGCCGGGTCCGGATAGATACGCAGTATTTT. This sequence encodes CASSRVRIDTQYF.

The chain links TRBV3-1 to TRBJ1-6; D is undetermined. The germline CDR1 and CDR2 sequences are LGHDT and YNNKEL (reference sequence). CDR3 size: 13 residues. V was trimmed by 1 base and J by 7 bases, leaving 5 bases between them. The CDR3 coding sequence is TGTGCCAGCAGCCAAGTCCCGAATTCACCCCTCCACTTT. Protein sequence: CASSQVPNSPLHF.

The table lists this clonotype with a few counts. The V and J genes are TRBV7-2 and TRBJ2-1; 12 nucleotides align to TRBD2. J was trimmed by 3 bases and V by 5 bases; bases with no gene match: 14. This CDR3 is 19 amino acids long. The germline V gene has CDR1 SGHTA and CDR2 FQGNSA. CDR3 coding DNA: TGTGCCAGCAGCCCCCAGCTGTGGACTAGCGGGATGATCTACAATGAGCAGTTCTTC. This gives the protein CASSPQLWTSGMIYNEQFF.

This clonotype has a handful of counts. The chain employs TRBV9 and TRBJ2-1, with D hard to call. The CDR3 loop spans 15 amino acids. Trimming left V 0 bases short and J 0 bases short, with 7 bases between. Germline CDR1 reads SGDLS; CDR2 reads YYNGEE. CDR3 loop: CASSVDLGSYNEQFF. The CDR3 nucleotides read TGTGCCAGCAGCGTAGACTTGGGCTCCTACAATGAGCAGTTCTTC.

A few counts support this clonotype. The J gene is TRBJ1-6, the V gene TRBV12-3 or TRBV12-4; D is ambiguous. The length of the CDR3 is 15 residues. Trimming pared 4 bases from V and 0 bases from J, leaving 7 bases between. CDR3 loop: CASSSQSSYNSPLHF. CDR3 nucleotides: TGTGCCAGCAGTTCTCAGAGCTCCTATAATTCACCCCTCCACTTT.

This clonotype was detected many times. This sequence joins TRBV4-3 and TRBJ2-3; D is uncertain. The germline V and J ends were trimmed by 1 base and 0 bases, with 11 bases remaining between them. The germline gives CDR1 LGHNA, CDR2 YSLEER. This CDR3 has 16 residues. The CDR3 DNA is TGCGCCAGCAGCCAAGCGCCCGGGTCTAGCACAGATACGCAGTATTTT. The encoded protein is CASSQAPGSSTDTQYF.

A remark on this clonotype: A much larger clone lies one base from this, so it may be a read error. In DNA form, the CDR3 reads TGTGCCACCAGTGAGAGGGATCGAGGGACCCAGTACTTC. Residues: CATSERDRGTQYF. The chain uses TRBV24-1 and TRBJ2-5; tentatively, D is TRBD2 (5 bases). The CDR3 runs to 13 residues. V was trimmed by 4 bases and J by 7 bases, leaving 12 bases between them. Germline loops: CDR1 KGHDR, CDR2 SFDVKD.

This clonotype came up a few times. The J gene is TRBJ2-7, the V gene TRBV18, with D unresolved. Germline V CDR1 and CDR2: KGHSH, LQKENI. V dropped 3 bases and J dropped 5 bases, with 11 bases sitting between them. The CDR3 length is 13 residues. CDR3 sequence reads: CASSPPQQHEQYF. The CDR3 DNA is TGTGCCAGCTCACCCCCCCAGCAGCACGAGCAGTACTTC. The complete variable domain, with remaining parts taken from reference TRBV18 and TRBJ2-7, reads NAGVMQNPRHLVRRRGQEARLRCSPMKGHSHVYWYRQLPEEGLKFMVYLQKENIIDESGMPKERFSAEFPKEGPSILRIQQVVRGDSAAYFCASSPPQQHEQYFGPGTRLTVT.

V gene TRBV7-1 combines with J gene TRBJ1-2; possible D gene TRBD1, 5 bases. TRBV7-1 is noted as an ORF with a role that remains uncertain. V shed 6 bases and J shed 6 bases, with 29 bases lying between them. The CDR3 spans 18 residues. As DNA, the CDR3 is TGTGCCAGCAGTTACGCTGCCCGGGGACTCCGCCGGGTGGATGGCTACACCTTC. Its translation is CASSYAARGLRRVDGYTF.

The J gene is TRBJ2-1, the V gene TRBV7-9; the D gene is possibly TRBD2 (6 bases). The germline gives CDR1 SEHNR, CDR2 FQNEAQ (reference sequence). Trimming stripped 10 bases from V and 7 bases from J, with 11 bases between. CDR3 length: 11 residues. The CDR3 is CAIRRENEQFF. The CDR3 DNA follows: TGTGCCATCAGGCGGGAAAATGAGCAGTTCTTC.

This clonotype appeared many times. The genes are TRBV5-1 and TRBJ2-1, with no clear D. The germline V and J ends were trimmed by 4 bases and 0 bases, with 5 bases remaining between them. CDR1 is SGHRS and CDR2 is YFSETQ in the germline V gene. CDR3 length: 13 residues. CDR3 loop: CASSASSYNEQFF. The DNA of the CDR3 is TGCGCCAGCAGCGCTAGCTCCTACAATGAGCAGTTCTTC.

This clonotype has only a few counts. The chain joins TRBV28 to TRBJ1-3; D may be TRBD1 (5 bases). The CDR3 extends over 14 amino acids. The germline V gene encodes CDR1 MDHEN and CDR2 SYDVKM. Deletions cut 7 bases from V and 4 bases from J, with 14 bases between. CDR3 in DNA: TGTGCCAGCAACAATGGGGGGAGCGGAAACACCATATATTTT. Translating gives CASNNGGSGNTIYF.

V is TRBV5-1 and J is TRBJ2-3; D perhaps matches TRBD2 (6 bases). V was pared by 3 bases and J by 4 bases, with 15 bases between. CDR1 and CDR2 from the germline V gene are SGHRS and YFSETQ. There are 15 residues in the CDR3. In DNA, the CDR3 is TGCGCCAGCAGCTCGGGACTGCTTGGGGCAGATACGCAGTATTTT. This gives the protein CASSSGLLGADTQYF.

Points on this clonotype: One end of the junction does not line up with germline, which may come from a read error. V usage is TRBV20-1 and J usage is TRBJ2-7, with 11 nucleotides matching TRBD2. This CDR3 has 17 amino acids. Germline V gives CDR1 DFQATT, CDR2 SNEGSKA (reference sequence). CDR3 protein: CSVPGLAVLPRAYEQDF. The CDR3 coding sequence is TGCAGTGTCCCGGGACTAGCGGTACTTCCACGAGCCTACGAGCAGGACTTC.

V is TRBV12-3 or TRBV12-4 and J is TRBJ2-7; 10 positions agree with TRBD2. V gave up 3 bases and J gave up 4 bases; unmatched junction bases: 6. The CDR3 is 15 residues long. In DNA, the CDR3 is TGTGCCAGCAGTTTCGGACTAGCGGAAGTATACGAGCAGTACTTC. It specifies CASSFGLAEVYEQYF.

In this sample, this clonotype turned up a few times. The chain combines TRBV5-1 with TRBJ2-7; TRBD1 matches at 8 bases. V lost 4 bases, J lost 9 bases, and 12 bases stayed unmatched. Germline loops: CDR1 SGHRS, CDR2 YFSETQ. There are 14 residues in the CDR3. The CDR3 sequence is CASSNRDRKGVQYF. The CDR3 region has the DNA TGCGCCAGCAGCAACCGGGACAGGAAAGGCGTGCAGTACTTC.

With regard to this clonotype: Since a much larger clone is just one base distant, this may be a read error. This CDR3 reads CAIRERTGGDEQFF. The CDR3 region has the DNA TGTGCCATCAGGGAACGGACAGGTGGGGATGAGCAGTTCTTC. J is TRBJ2-1 and V is TRBV10-3; 7 positions match TRBD1. The CDR3 extends over 14 amino acids. With 6 bases clipped from V and 8 bases from J, the junction kept 10 bases outside the gene matches. Germline V gene sequence: CDR1 ENHRY, CDR2 SYGVKD.

The J gene is TRBJ1-5, the V gene TRBV20-1, with 8 nucleotides matching TRBD1. The CDR3 covers 16 residues. Germline lookup yields CDR1 DFQATT and CDR2 SNEGSKA (reference sequence). Trimming took 3 bases from V and 1 from J; bases not matched to a gene: 8. This chain's CDR3 is CSAREQGAGSNQPQHF. The CDR3 bases are TGCAGTGCTAGGGAGCAGGGGGCCGGGAGCAATCAGCCCCAGCATTTT.